This T cell receptor beta chain comes out of a study of radiation and T cells in renal cell carcinoma. Background on the study: Nephrectomy followed 15 Gy stereotactic body radiation by 4 weeks. The study's findings and limits: Pretreatment tumor biopsies were lacking, so baseline clonotypes are unknown. In blood, top tumor clones expanded by 2 weeks, shrinking by 4.

From germline, CDR1 is ENHRY and CDR2 SYGVKD. The V end lost 7 bases, the J end lost 4 bases, and 13 bases lay between the germline ends. The CDR3 is made up of 13 amino acids. Time point indicated: blood 2 weeks post-SBRT. Documented treatment: 15 Gy SBRT to primary tumor, nephrectomy 4 weeks later. After SBRT, blood was collected at 2 and 4 weeks, plus baseline. About this clone: Its antigen is as yet unknown.

The assay was immunoSEQ multiplex PCR, and TCRdb's table has in-frame clones only and misses some. The sample yields fewer than 150,000 clones, roughly 91% seen once. The chain is built from TRBV10-3 and TRBJ1-1; D is perhaps TRBD1 (6 bases). The receptor was derived from a woman in her seventies with renal cell carcinoma. Sequencing used blood, obtained from a patient whose treatment included radiotherapy and nephrectomy. CDR3 residues: CAITWGAGTEAFF. The CDR3 nucleotides read TGTGCCATCACTTGGGGGGCCGGCACTGAAGCTTTCTTT.